The 27 T cell receptor beta chains below come from one sample, sequenced in a study of blood T cells in healthy people across ages. Through a sample-barcoded 5' primer and a J-beta primer mix, a second PCR was run for about 7 to 12 cycles. TCRdb reanalysed the 5' RACE reads using MiXCR and keeps one entry per CDR3 protein. The data contain 700,000 to 800,000 distinct CDR3 sequences, around 40% of them singletons. The sample comprised blood. These receptors were collected from a woman aged 55-69 years in good health.

There are a few counts of this clonotype. The chain recombines TRBV29-1 with TRBJ2-3; 7 nucleotides match TRBD1. Trimming took 0 bases from V and 1 from J; bases not matched to a gene: 4. The CDR3 has 15 residues. Germline V CDR1 and CDR2: SQVTM, ANQGSEA. This chain's CDR3 is CSVEDRDRGTDTQYF. The CDR3 nucleotides read TGCAGCGTTGAAGATCGGGACAGAGGCACAGATACGCAGTATTTT.

In regard to this clonotype: A much larger clone lies a single base off, so this may be a read error. The chain couples TRBV4-1 to TRBJ1-4; 8 bases match TRBD1. The junction had 9 bases not matched to a gene; V was cut back by 4 bases and J by 8 bases. CDR1 MGHRA and CDR2 YSYEKL come from the germline V gene. The CDR3 contains 15 residues. The CDR3 here is CASSLSDRVVEKLFF. In DNA, the CDR3 is TGCGCCAGCAGCCTCTCGGACAGGGTCGTAGAAAAACTGTTTTTT.

This chain connects TRBV28 to TRBJ1-5, with D maybe TRBD1 (6 bases). The CDR3 is 13 residues long. CDR1 MDHEN and CDR2 SYDVKM come from the germline V gene. V dropped 5 bases and J dropped 6 bases, with 11 bases sitting between them. In nucleotides, the CDR3 is TGTGCCAGCAGTACGACAGGTAGTCAGCCCCAGCATTTT. Translating gives CASSTTGSQPQHF.

This clonotype occurred a few times. V usage is TRBV24-1 and J usage is TRBJ2-7; 9 bases fit TRBD1. The CDR3 covers 14 residues. CDR1 and CDR2 (germline): KGHDR, SFDVKD. After removal of 7 bases from V and 6 bases from J, the junction contained 9 bases not matched to a gene. CDR3 in DNA: TGTGCCACCAGCGAGCCGGGACAGGGTTTCGAGCAGTACTTC. Protein: CATSEPGQGFEQYF.

The rearrangement joins TRBV2 to TRBJ2-5, with 9 positions matching TRBD1. The end of the DNA aligns better with TRBJ2-4, so the J call may be wrong. This CDR3 comprises 16 residues. Germline CDR1 and CDR2: SNHLY and FYNNEI. CDR3 nucleotide sequence: TGTGCCAGCAGTGAGGACAGGGGACTAGCCAAAAACATTCAGTACTTC. It yields the protein CASSEDRGLAKNIQYF.

The chain's CDR3 is CASSSGLATSTDTQYF. The DNA of the CDR3 is TGTGCCAGCAGCTCTGGACTAGCGACTAGCACAGATACGCAGTATTTT. The J gene is TRBJ2-3, the V gene TRBV4-2; 9 bases map to TRBD2. The CDR3 consists of 16 residues. V shed 5 bases and J 0 bases; nucleotides not matched to a gene: 6. Germline V gives CDR1 LGHNA, CDR2 YNFKEQ.

As regards this clonotype: An end of the junction differs from the germline gene, which may be a read error. The rearrangement uses TRBV6-2 or TRBV6-3 and TRBJ1-4, with D unresolved. The CDR3 has 13 amino acids. The germline gives CDR1 MNHEY, CDR2 SVGEGT. The CDR3 DNA follows: TGTGCCAGCAATCCCGCCGAGAGTGAAGAACTGTTTTTT. Encoded protein: CASNPAESEELFF.

This clonotype was recorded once. The V call is TRBV3-1, the J call TRBJ2-2; D remains unclear. CDR3 length equals 16 residues. Trimming removed 4 bases at V and 1 base at J, with 13 bases between. Germline assignment: CDR1 LGHDT and CDR2 YNNKEL (reference sequence). The CDR3 nucleotides are TGTGCCAGCAGCCCCCTCGGTAGCTGGAACACCGGGGAGCTGTTTTTT. It is translated as CASSPLGSWNTGELFF.

Comment on this clonotype: A much larger clone is a single base away; this may be a read error. The rearrangement uses TRBV7-2 and TRBJ1-2; possibly TRBD1 for D (6 bases). V was pared by 5 bases and J by 8 bases, with 18 bases between. Germline CDR1 and CDR2: SGHTA and FQGNSA. This CDR3 is 14 amino acids long. CDR3 nucleotides: TGTGCCAGCAGCCGAAGGACAGCGGAGGCCGGCTACACCTTC. Translation: CASSRRTAEAGYTF.

The chain joins TRBV6-2 or TRBV6-3 to TRBJ2-7; 12 bases agree with TRBD2. Germline trimming cut 0 bases from V and 6 bases from J; bases unmatched to any gene: 6. Germline CDR1 MNHEY, CDR2 SVGEGT. The CDR3 runs 16 residues. The CDR3 region is CASSYSSTSGRIEQYF. The CDR3 coding sequence is TGTGCCAGCAGTTACTCTTCGACTAGCGGGAGAATCGAGCAGTACTTC.

Concerning this clonotype itself: Possible read error: a much larger clone is one base away. This chain joins TRBV28 and TRBJ2-1; possibly TRBD1 for D (6 bases). Germline lookup yields CDR1 MDHEN and CDR2 SYDVKM. The CDR3 is made up of 14 amino acids. Deletions cut 6 bases from V and 0 bases from J, with 9 bases between. In DNA, the CDR3 is TGTGCCAGCAGCATGGACAGCTCCTACAATGAGCAGTTCTTC. Encoded protein: CASSMDSSYNEQFF.

The chain joins TRBV15 to TRBJ1-6, with D hard to call. Trimming cost V 1 base and J 9 bases, with 4 bases left between them. The CDR3 has 12 amino acids. From germline, CDR1 is LNHNV and CDR2 YYDKDF (reference sequence). In nucleotides, the CDR3 is TGTGCCACCAGCAGAGCTCTTTCACCCCTCCACTTT. It translates to CATSRALSPLHF.

The chain links TRBV10-1 to TRBJ2-7, with a tentative D call TRBD1 (6 bases). CDR1 is WNHNN and CDR2 is SYGVQD in the germline V gene (reference sequence). The CDR3 length is 15 residues. V shed 9 bases and J shed 1 base, with 19 bases lying between them. CDR3 nucleotides: TGCGCCAGGACCCGCCAGGGGCAGAAATCCTACGAGCAGTACTTC. It is translated as CARTRQGQKSYEQYF.

The chain uses TRBV28 and TRBJ2-1, with a weak D call TRBD1 (6 bases). The V end was cut by 2 bases, the J end by 6 bases, with 14 bases between. This CDR3 has 15 amino acids. CDR1 is MDHEN, CDR2 SYDVKM, per germline. CDR3 DNA sequence: TGTGCCAGCAGTTTACGGGACAAGATGCCCAATGAGCAGTTCTTC. Translated, it gives CASSLRDKMPNEQFF.

The chain couples TRBV20-1 to TRBJ2-1; TRBD1 or TRBD2 may be the D gene (5 bases each). The CDR3 consists of 15 residues. V dropped 1 base and J dropped 2 bases, with 12 bases sitting between them. In germline, CDR1 is DFQATT, CDR2 SNEGSKA (reference sequence). CDR3 amino acids: CSARGGARTYNEQFF. Written as DNA, the CDR3 is TGCAGTGCTAGAGGAGGGGCTAGGACCTACAATGAGCAGTTCTTC.

This sequence joins TRBV5-4 and TRBJ2-3; 15 bases map to TRBD2. This CDR3 spans 21 amino acids. J was trimmed by 2 bases and V by 2 bases; bases with no gene match: 15. Per the germline V gene, CDR1 is SGHNT and CDR2 is YYREEE (reference sequence). The CDR3: CASSFPERGTSGGHATDTQYF. DNA for the CDR3: TGTGCCAGCAGCTTCCCCGAACGAGGGACTAGCGGGGGGCATGCCACAGATACGCAGTATTTT.

This clonotype occurred a few times. This chain uses TRBV7-9 with TRBJ2-7; TRBD1 matches 7 bases. V lost 5 bases and J lost 3; bases outside the gene matches: 10. This CDR3 is 15 amino acids long. In germline, CDR1 is SEHNR, CDR2 FQNEAQ (reference sequence). The CDR3 sequence is CASSPSTGKYYEQYF. CDR3 DNA: TGTGCCAGCAGCCCGTCGACAGGGAAATACTACGAGCAGTACTTC.

The table lists this clonotype with a few counts. The J gene is TRBJ2-7, the V gene TRBV7-2; a possible D gene is TRBD2 (6 bases). The CDR3 consists of 15 residues. Germline assignment: CDR1 SGHTA and CDR2 FQGNSA. Trimming removed 3 bases at V and 2 bases at J, with 14 bases between. The CDR3 loop is CASSLTGGDPYEQYF. CDR3 DNA: TGTGCCAGCAGCTTGACCGGCGGGGACCCCTACGAGCAGTACTTC.

This clonotype was seen a handful of times. Its ends do not fully match the called genes, so a read error is possible. The chain recombines TRBV7-7 with TRBJ2-1, with 8 bases that match TRBD2. The germline V gene encodes CDR1 SSHAT and CDR2 FNYEAQ (reference sequence). The CDR3 covers 14 residues. In DNA, the CDR3 is TGTGCTAGCAGCGCGGGACTAGGGGTTTATGAGCAGTTCTTC. As protein: CASSAGLGVYEQFF.

Concerning this clonotype itself: A read error may account for a junction end that differs from germline. V gene TRBV12-3 or TRBV12-4 combines with J gene TRBJ2-3, with no clear D. The CDR3 covers 12 residues. In DNA form, the CDR3 reads TGTGCCAGCAGTTTAGTCGCAGATACGCGGTATTTT. The encoded protein is CASSLVADTRYF.

The V gene is TRBV10-3, the J gene TRBJ2-7; 8 bases align to TRBD2. The DNA end favors TRBJ2-5, so the J call may be wrong. The CDR3 contains 15 residues. Germline values: CDR1 ENHRY, CDR2 SYGVKD. The CDR3 nucleotides are TGTGCCATCAGTGAGTCTAGCGGGGCTATGGAGACCCAGTACTTC. Translation: CAISESSGAMETQYF.

This clonotype has more than one count but fewer than ten. The genes are TRBV7-2 and TRBJ2-2; D gene ambiguous. Germline V lookup: CDR1 SGHTA, CDR2 FQGNSA. The CDR3 covers 12 residues. The CDR3 spells CATHLNTGELFF. The CDR3 bases are TGTGCGACGCATCTGAACACCGGGGAGCTGTTTTTT.

The rearrangement joins TRBV27 to TRBJ2-7; 7 nucleotides line up with TRBD1. CDR1 is MNHEY, CDR2 SMNVEV, per germline (reference sequence). This CDR3 spans 17 amino acids. The V segment lost 3 bases and the J segment 2 bases; nucleotides outside the gene matches: 13. CDR3 sequence: CASSLRPGTVGPYEQYF. The DNA of the CDR3 is TGTGCCAGCAGTTTGCGCCCTGGGACAGTAGGTCCCTACGAGCAGTACTTC.

With regard to this clonotype: A much larger clone sits a single nucleotide away, making a read error possible. CDR3 amino acids: CASATRGITDTQYF. The CDR3 nucleotides read TGTGCCAGCGCGACCAGGGGGATAACAGATACGCAGTATTTT. This chain links TRBV3-1 with TRBJ2-3; 7 nucleotides match TRBD1. The V gene's germline CDR1 is LGHDT and CDR2 YNNKEL (reference sequence). The CDR3 covers 14 residues. With V trimmed by 8 bases and J by 3 bases, 8 bases remained unmatched.

This clonotype was recorded at least ten times. The genes are TRBV7-9 and TRBJ2-7, with a tentative D call TRBD1 (6 bases). V was clipped by 4 bases and J by 3 bases, with 10 bases between them. This CDR3 region has 13 residues. From germline, CDR1 is SEHNR and CDR2 FQNEAQ (reference sequence). CDR3 nucleotide sequence: TGTGCCAGCAGCTCAACAGGGTTCTACGAGCAGTACTTC. The encoded protein is CASSSTGFYEQYF.

This clonotype was recorded at least ten times. The rearrangement links TRBV29-1 to TRBJ2-7, with D tentatively TRBD1 (6 bases). V was trimmed by 7 bases and J by 0 bases, leaving 13 bases between them. Germline V gene sequence: CDR1 SQVTM, CDR2 ANQGSEA. This CDR3 region has 13 residues. In DNA, the CDR3 is TGCAGCGCTCGGACAGAGAGCTCCTACGAGCAGTACTTC. It is translated as CSARTESSYEQYF.

V usage is TRBV20-1 and J usage is TRBJ1-2; D possibly corresponds to TRBD1 (5 bases). The CDR3 runs 12 residues. Germline assignment: CDR1 DFQATT and CDR2 SNEGSKA (reference sequence). Trimming cost V 6 bases and J 1 base, with 9 bases left between them. CDR3 nucleotides: TGCAGTGCCCGACAGAATAACTATGGCTACACCTTC. It specifies CSARQNNYGYTF.